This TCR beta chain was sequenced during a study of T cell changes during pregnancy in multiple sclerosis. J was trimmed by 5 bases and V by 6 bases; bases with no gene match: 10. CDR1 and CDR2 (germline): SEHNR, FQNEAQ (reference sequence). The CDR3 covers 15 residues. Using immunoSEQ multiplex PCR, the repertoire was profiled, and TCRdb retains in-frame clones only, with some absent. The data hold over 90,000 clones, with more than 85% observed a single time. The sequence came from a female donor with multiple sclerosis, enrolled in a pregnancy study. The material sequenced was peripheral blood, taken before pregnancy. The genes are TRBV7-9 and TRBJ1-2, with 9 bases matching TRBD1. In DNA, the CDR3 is TGTGCCAGCAGGCGTGGGGACAGGGCGGCGTATGGCTACACCTTC. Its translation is CASRRGDRAAYGYTF.